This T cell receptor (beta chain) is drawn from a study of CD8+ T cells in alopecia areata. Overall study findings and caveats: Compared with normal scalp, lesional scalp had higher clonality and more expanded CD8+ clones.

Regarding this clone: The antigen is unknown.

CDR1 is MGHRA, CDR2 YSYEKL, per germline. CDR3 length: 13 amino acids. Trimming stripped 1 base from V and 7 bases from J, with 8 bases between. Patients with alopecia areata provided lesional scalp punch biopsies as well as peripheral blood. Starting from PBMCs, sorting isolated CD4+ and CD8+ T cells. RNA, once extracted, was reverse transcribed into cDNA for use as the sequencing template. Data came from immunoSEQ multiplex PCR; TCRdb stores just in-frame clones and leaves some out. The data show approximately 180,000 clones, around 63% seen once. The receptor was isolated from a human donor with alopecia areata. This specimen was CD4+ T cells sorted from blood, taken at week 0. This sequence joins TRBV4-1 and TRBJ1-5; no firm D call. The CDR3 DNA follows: TGCGCCAGCAGCCAAGTGTGGCAGCAGCCCCAGCATTTT. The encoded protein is CASSQVWQQPQHF.